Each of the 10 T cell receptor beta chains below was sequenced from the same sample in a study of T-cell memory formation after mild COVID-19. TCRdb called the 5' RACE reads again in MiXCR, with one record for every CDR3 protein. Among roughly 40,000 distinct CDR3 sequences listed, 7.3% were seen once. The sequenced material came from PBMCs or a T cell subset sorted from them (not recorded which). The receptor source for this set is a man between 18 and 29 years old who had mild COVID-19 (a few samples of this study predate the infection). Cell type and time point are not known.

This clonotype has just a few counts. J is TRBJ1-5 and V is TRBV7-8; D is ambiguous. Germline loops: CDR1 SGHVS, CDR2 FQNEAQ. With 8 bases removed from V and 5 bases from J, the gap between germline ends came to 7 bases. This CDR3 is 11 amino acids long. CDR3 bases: TGTGCCAGCGGTATATATCAGCCCCAGCATTTT. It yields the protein CASGIYQPQHF.

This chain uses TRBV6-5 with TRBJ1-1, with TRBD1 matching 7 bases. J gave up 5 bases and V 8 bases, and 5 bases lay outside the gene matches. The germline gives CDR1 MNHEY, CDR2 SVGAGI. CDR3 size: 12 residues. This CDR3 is CASALTGTEAFF. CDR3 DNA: TGTGCCAGCGCGCTGACAGGGACTGAAGCTTTCTTT.

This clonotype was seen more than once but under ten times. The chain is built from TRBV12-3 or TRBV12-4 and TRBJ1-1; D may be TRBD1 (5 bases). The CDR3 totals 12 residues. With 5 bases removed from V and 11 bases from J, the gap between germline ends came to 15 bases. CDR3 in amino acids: CASSISAGRAFF. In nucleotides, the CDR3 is TGTGCCAGCAGTATTTCGGCAGGGCGCGCTTTCTTT.

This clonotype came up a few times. The CDR3 bases are TGTGCCAGCAGCTTATGGCTAGCTAGCACCGGGGAGCTGTTTTTT. Its protein is CASSLWLASTGELFF. The chain employs TRBV11-2 and TRBJ2-2, with TRBD2 as a possible D gene (5 bases). Germline CDR1 and CDR2: SGHAT and FQNNGV. CDR3 length: 15 residues. V was shortened by 2 bases and J by 4 bases, with 11 bases between the two germline ends. Based on the CDR3 plus reference TRBV11-2 and TRBJ2-2, the full variable domain is EAGVAQSPRYKIIEKRQSVAFWCNPISGHATLYWYQQILGQGPKLLIQFQNNGVVDDSQLPKDRFSAERLKGVDSTLKIQPAKLEDSAVYLCASSLWLASTGELFFGEGSRLTVL.

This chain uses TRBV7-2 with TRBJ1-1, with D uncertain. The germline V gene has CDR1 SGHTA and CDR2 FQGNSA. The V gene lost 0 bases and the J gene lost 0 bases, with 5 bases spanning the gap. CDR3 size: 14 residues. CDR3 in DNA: TGTGCCAGCAGCTTAGCGGGGATGAACACTGAAGCTTTCTTT. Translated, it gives CASSLAGMNTEAFF.

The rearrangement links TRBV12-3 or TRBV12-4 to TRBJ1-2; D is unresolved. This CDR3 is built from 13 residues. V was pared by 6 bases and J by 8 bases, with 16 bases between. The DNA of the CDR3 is TGTGCCAGCAGCCTGACCCTCCTCGGGGGCTACACCTTC. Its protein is CASSLTLLGGYTF.

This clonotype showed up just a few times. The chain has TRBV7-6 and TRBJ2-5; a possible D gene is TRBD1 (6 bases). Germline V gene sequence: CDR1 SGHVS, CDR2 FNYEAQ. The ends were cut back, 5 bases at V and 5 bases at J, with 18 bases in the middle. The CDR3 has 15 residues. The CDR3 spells CASSVGGLTGETQYF. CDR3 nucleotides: TGTGCCAGCAGCGTAGGCGGGCTCACAGGGGAGACCCAGTACTTC.

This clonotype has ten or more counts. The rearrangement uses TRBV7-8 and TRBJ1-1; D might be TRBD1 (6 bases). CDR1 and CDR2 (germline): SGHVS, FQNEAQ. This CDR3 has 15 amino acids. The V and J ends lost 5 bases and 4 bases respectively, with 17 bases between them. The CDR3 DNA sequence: TGTGCCAGCAGCCCCCAAGCGGGGGCGGGCACTGAAGCTTTCTTT. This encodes CASSPQAGAGTEAFF.

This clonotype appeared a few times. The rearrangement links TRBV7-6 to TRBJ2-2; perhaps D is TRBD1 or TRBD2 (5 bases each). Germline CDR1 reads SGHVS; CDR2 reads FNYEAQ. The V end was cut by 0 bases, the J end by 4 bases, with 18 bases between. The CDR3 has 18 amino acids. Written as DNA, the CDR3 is TGTGCCAGCAGCTTAGCCCGTGTGTCGGGGACGGGCACCGGGGAGCTGTTTTTT. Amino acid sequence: CASSLARVSGTGTGELFF. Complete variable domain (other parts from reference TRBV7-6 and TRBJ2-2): GAGVSQSPRYKVTKRGQDVALRCDPISGHVSLYWYRQALGQGPEFLTYFNYEAQQDKSGLPNDRFSAERPEGSISTLTIQRTEQRDSAMYRCASSLARVSGTGTGELFFGEGSRLTVL.

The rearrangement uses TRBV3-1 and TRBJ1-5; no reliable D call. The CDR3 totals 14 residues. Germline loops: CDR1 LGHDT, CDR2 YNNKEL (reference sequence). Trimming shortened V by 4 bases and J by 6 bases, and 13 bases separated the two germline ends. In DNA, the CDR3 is TGTGCCAGCAGCCCGGCAGCTACGGGTCAGCCCCAGCATTTT. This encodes CASSPAATGQPQHF.